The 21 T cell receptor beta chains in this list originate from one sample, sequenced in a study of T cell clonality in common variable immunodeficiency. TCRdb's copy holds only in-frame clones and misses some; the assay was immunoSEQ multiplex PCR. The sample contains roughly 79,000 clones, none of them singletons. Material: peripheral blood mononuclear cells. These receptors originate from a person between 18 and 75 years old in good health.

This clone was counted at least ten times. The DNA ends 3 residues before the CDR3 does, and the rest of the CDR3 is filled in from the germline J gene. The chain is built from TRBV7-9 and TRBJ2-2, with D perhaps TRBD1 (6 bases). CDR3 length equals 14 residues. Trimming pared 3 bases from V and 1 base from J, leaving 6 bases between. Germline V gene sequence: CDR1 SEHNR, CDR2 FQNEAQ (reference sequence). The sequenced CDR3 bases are TGTGCCAGCAGCTTGGGACAGAACACCGGGGAG. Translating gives CASSLGQNTGE. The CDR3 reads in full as CASSLGQNTGELFF.

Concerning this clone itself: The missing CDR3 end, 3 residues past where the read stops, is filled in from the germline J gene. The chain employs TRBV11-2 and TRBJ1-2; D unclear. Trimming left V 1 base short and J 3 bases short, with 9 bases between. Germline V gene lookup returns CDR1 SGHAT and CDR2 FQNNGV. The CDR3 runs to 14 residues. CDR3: CASSLGGQDYGYTF. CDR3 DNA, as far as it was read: TGTGCCAGCAGCTTAGGAGGGCAGGACTATGGC.

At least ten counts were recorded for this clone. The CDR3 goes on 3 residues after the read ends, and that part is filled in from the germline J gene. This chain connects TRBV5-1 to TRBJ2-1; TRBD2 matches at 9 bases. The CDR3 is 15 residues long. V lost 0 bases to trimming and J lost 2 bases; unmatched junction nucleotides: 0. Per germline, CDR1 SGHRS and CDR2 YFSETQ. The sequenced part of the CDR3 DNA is TGCGCCAGCAGCTTGGGCGGGGGGGCCTACAATGAG. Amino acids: CASSLGGGAYNE. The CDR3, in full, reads CASSLGGGAYNEQFF.

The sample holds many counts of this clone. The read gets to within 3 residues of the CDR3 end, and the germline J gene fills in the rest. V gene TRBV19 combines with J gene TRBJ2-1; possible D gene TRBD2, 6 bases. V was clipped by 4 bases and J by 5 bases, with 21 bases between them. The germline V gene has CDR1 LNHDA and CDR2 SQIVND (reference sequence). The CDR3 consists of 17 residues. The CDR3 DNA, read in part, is TGTGCCAGTAGTAGGGAATCCGGGACTTCCGATCACAATGAG. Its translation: CASSRESGTSDHNE. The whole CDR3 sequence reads CASSRESGTSDHNEQFF.

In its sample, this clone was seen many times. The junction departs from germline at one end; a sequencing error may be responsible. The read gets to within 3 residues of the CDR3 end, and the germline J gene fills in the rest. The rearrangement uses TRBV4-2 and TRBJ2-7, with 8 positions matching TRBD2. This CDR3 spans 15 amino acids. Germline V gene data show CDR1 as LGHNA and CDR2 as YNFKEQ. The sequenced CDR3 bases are TGCGCCAGCAGCCAGGACGTTACTAGCGGCTACGAG. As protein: CASSQDVTSGYE. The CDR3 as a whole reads CASSQDVTSGYEQYF.

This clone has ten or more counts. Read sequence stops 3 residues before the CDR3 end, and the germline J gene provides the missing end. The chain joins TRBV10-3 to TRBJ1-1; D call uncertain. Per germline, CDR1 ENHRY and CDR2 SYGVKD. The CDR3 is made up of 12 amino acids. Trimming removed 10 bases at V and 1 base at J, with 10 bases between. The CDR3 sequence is CATGVWNTEAFF. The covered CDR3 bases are TGTGCCACCGGGGTTTGGAACACTGAA.

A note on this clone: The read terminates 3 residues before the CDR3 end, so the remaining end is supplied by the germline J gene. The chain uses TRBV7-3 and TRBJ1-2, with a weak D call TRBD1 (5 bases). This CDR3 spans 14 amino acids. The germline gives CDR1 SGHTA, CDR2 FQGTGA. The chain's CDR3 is CASSLGTSTDTYTF. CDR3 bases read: TGTGCCAGCAGCTTAGGGACTAGCACAGATACC.

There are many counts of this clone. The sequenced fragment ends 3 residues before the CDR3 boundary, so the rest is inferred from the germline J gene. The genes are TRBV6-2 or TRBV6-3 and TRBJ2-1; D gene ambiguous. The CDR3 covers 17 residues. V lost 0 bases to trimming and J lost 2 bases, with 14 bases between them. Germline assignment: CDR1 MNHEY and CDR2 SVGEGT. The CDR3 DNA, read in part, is TGTGCCAGCAGTTACTCGACACCCTCTGGCGCCTACAATGAG. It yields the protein CASSYSTPSGAYNE. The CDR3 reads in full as CASSYSTPSGAYNEQFF.

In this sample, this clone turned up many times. The CDR3 bases that were read are TGTGCCAGTAGTATAGGAGCAGGAAGGGAGACC. It translates to CASSIGAGRET. The full CDR3 sequence reads CASSIGAGRETQYF. The chain links TRBV19 to TRBJ2-5, with D unresolved. The sequenced fragment ends 3 residues before the CDR3 boundary, so the rest is inferred from the germline J gene. V was cut by 1 base and J by 5 bases, with 11 bases left in between. The CDR3 totals 14 residues. The germline V gene encodes CDR1 LNHDA and CDR2 SQIVND (reference sequence).

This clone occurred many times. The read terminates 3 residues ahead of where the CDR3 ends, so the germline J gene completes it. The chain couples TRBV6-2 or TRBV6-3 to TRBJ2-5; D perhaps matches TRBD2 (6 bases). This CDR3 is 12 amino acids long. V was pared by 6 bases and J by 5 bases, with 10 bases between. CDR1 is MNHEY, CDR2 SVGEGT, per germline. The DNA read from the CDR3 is TGTGCCAGCAGCTCTAGCGCGGAGACC. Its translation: CASSSSAET. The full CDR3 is CASSSSAETQYF.

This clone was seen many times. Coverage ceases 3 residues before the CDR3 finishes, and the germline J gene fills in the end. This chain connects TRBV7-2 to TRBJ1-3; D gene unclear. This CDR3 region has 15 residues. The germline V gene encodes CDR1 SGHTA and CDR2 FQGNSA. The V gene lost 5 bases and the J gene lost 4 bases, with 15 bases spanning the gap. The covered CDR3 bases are TGTGCCAGCAGCCCCGTGCCGACCGGGGGAAACACC. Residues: CASSPVPTGGNT. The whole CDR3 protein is CASSPVPTGGNTIYF.

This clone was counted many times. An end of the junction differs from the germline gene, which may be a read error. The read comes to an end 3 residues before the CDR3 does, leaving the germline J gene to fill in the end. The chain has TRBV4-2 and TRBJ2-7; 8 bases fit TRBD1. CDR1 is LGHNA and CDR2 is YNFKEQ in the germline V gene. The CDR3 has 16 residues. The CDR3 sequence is CASSQDGDRINYEQYF. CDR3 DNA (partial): TGCGCCAGCAGCCAAGATGGGGACAGGATCAACTACGAG.

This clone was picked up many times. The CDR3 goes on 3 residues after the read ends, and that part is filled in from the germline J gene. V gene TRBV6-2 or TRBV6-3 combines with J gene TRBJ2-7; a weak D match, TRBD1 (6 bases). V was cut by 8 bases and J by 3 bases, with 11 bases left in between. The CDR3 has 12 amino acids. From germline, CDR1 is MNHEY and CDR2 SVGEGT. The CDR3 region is CASGQDSYEQYF. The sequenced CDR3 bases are TGTGCCAGCGGCCAGGACAGCTACGAG.

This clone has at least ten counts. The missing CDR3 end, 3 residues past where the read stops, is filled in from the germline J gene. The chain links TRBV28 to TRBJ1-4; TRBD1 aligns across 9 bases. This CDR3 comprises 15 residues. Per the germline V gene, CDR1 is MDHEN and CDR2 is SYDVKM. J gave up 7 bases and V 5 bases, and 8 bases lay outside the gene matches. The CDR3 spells CASSPPQGAAEKLFF. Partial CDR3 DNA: TGTGCCAGCAGTCCACCACAGGGGGCGGCTGAAAAA.

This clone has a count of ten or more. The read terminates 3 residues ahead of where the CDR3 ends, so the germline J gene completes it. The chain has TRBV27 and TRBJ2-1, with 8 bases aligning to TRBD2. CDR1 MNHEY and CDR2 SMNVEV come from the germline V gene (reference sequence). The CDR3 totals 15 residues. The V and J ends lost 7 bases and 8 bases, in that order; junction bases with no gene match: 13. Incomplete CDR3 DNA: TGTGCCAGCAAGAGAGTAGGGACTAGGGGCGATGAG. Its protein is CASKRVGTRGDE. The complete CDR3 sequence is CASKRVGTRGDEQFF.

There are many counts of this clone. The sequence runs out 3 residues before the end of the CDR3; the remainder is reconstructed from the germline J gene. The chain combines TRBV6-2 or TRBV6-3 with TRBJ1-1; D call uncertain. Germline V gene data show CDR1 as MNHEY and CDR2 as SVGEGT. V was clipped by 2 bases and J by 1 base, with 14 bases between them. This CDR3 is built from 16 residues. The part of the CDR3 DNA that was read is TGTGCCAGCAGTTACAGGGTTGGTAGAGCGAACACTGAA. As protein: CASSYRVGRANTE. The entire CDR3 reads CASSYRVGRANTEAFF.

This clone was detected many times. The CDR3 loop is CASSSKTGGSNEKLFF. CDR3 DNA (partial): TGTGCCAGCAGCAGTAAGACAGGGGGCTCAAATGAAAAA. This chain connects TRBV5-4 to TRBJ1-4; 10 nucleotides agree with TRBD1. The CDR3 end is not reached by the read, which stops 3 residues before it; the germline J gene fills it in. The junction had 8 bases not matched to a gene; V was cut back by 4 bases and J by 5 bases. The CDR3 contains 16 residues. The germline V gene has CDR1 SGHNT and CDR2 YYREEE (reference sequence). Combining the CDR3 with reference TRBV5-4 and TRBJ1-4 gives the whole variable domain ETGVTQSPTHLIKTRGQQVTLRCSSQSGHNTVSWYQQALGQGPQFIFQYYREEENGRGNFPPRFSGLQFPNYSSELNVNALELDDSALYLCASSSKTGGSNEKLFFGSGTQLSVL.

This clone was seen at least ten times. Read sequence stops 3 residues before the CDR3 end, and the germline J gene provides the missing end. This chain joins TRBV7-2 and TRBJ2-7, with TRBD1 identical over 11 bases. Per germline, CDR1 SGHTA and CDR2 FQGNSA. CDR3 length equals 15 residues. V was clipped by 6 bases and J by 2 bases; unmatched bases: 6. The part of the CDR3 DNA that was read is TGTGCCAGCAGGTTGGGACAGGGGGGACCCTACGAG. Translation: CASRLGQGGPYE. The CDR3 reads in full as CASRLGQGGPYEQYF.

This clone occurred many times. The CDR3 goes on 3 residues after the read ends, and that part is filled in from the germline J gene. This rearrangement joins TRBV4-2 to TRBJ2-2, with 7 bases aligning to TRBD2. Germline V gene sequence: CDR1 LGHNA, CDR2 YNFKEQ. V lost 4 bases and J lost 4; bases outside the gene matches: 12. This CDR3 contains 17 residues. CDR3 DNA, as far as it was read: TGTGCCAGCAGCCCCTCGGGGCTAGCGGCGGGCACCGGGGAG. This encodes CASSPSGLAAGTGE. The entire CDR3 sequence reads CASSPSGLAAGTGELFF.

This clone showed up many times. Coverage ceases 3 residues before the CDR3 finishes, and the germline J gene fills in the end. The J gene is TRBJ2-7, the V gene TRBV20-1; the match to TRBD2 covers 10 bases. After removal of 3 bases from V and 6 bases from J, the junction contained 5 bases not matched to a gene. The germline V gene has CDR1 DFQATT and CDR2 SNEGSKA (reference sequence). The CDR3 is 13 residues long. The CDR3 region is CSARATSGIEQYF. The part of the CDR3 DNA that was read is TGCAGTGCTAGGGCCACTAGCGGGATCGAG.

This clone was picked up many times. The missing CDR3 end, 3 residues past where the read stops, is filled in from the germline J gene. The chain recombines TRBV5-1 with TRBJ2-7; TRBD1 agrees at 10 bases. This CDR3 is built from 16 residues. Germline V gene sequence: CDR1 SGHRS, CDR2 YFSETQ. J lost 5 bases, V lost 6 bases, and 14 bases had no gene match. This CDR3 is CASTQSWGQGSHEQYF. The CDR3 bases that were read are TGCGCCAGCACCCAATCTTGGGGACAGGGGTCCCACGAG.